This T cell receptor beta chain was captured in a study of T-cell reconstitution after alpha-beta-depleted transplantation in children. Unique molecular identifiers were incorporated into the prepared TCRbeta library. One entry per CDR3 protein, called by TCRdb with MiXCR from the PCR reads. In the table there are over 90,000 distinct CDR3 sequences, roughly 7.1% of which are singletons. Notes on the study in general: The study traced high day-60 TCRbeta diversity in some patients to surviving recipient T cells and thymic progenitors. It was reported that alpha-beta T cells came from several hundred expanded graft clones (about two months after transplant). Most T-cell counts and diversity one year after the transplant came from T cells that were newly produced.

On this clonotype itself: What it binds is not known.

V gave up 5 bases and J gave up 3 bases, with 10 bases separating them. Germline V CDR1 and CDR2: SGHVS, FQNEAQ. This CDR3 contains 13 residues. The source was PBMCs, collected before TCRalphabeta/CD19-depleted stem cell transplant. The V and J genes are TRBV7-8 and TRBJ2-5; a possible D gene is TRBD1 (6 bases). The sequence derives from a boy aged 2 to 10 with acute lymphoblastic leukemia, due to receive a stem cell transplant. The DNA for the CDR3 is TGTGCCAGCAGCCGCTACAGGGAAGAGACCCAGTACTTC. This gives the protein CASSRYREETQYF.